The 12 T cell receptor beta chains below were found in one sample sequenced in a study of blood T cell repertoires in COVID-19. Repertoires were generated with immunoSEQ multiplex PCR, while TCRdb's copy carries only in-frame clones and drops some. Here the sample spans more than 300,000 clones, approximately 90% being singletons. Sequencing was carried out using peripheral blood. All receptors come from a young woman who had recovered from COVID-19.

The chain couples TRBV11-3 to TRBJ2-2; 8 bases are a match to TRBD2. CDR1 is SGHNT and CDR2 is YENEEA in the germline V gene. The CDR3 is 15 amino acids. The trim removed 8 bases at V and 0 bases at J, leaving 5 bases unmatched. The CDR3 spells CASALSGTNTGELFF. In DNA form, the CDR3 reads TGTGCCAGCGCCCTTAGCGGGACGAACACCGGGGAGCTGTTTTTT.

The rearrangement links TRBV27 to TRBJ2-3; 10 bases fit TRBD2. The CDR3 is 15 residues long. Germline CDR1 MNHEY, CDR2 SMNVEV (reference sequence). With V trimmed by 0 bases and J by 6 bases, 3 bases remained unmatched. The CDR3 loop is CASSLSSLAGDTQYF. CDR3 nucleotide sequence: TGTGCCAGCAGTTTATCATCACTAGCGGGGGATACGCAGTATTTT.

J is TRBJ2-1 and V is TRBV27; 7 nucleotides align to TRBD1. Germline lookup yields CDR1 MNHEY and CDR2 SMNVEV (reference sequence). With 2 bases clipped from V and 3 bases from J, the junction kept 1 base outside the gene matches. This CDR3 has 14 residues. CDR3 bases: TGTGCCAGCAGTTTAACAGGGGTCTACAATGAGCAGTTCTTC. It is translated as CASSLTGVYNEQFF.

The V and J genes are TRBV10-3 and TRBJ2-7, with a tentative D call TRBD2 (6 bases). Germline loops: CDR1 ENHRY, CDR2 SYGVKD. With 0 bases removed from V and 4 bases from J, the gap between germline ends came to 10 bases. The CDR3 is made up of 14 amino acids. Here the CDR3 reads CAISESSRGYEQYV. The CDR3, as DNA: TGTGCCATCAGTGAGTCATCCCGGGGGTACGAGCAGTACGTC.

In its sample, this clone was seen a few times. This chain joins TRBV28 and TRBJ2-7, with a possible D match to TRBD1 (5 bases). Germline V CDR1 and CDR2: MDHEN, SYDVKM. V was clipped by 5 bases and J by 3 bases, with 14 bases between them. The CDR3 is 14 residues long. DNA of the CDR3: TGTGCCAGCAGTCGACAGCGCCCACACTACGAGCAGTACGTC. Protein product: CASSRQRPHYEQYV.

The J gene is TRBJ1-4, the V gene TRBV11-3; no firm D call. Germline V lookup: CDR1 SGHNT, CDR2 YENEEA. CDR3 length equals 12 residues. V was cut by 5 bases and J by 5 bases, with 6 bases left in between. The CDR3 reads CASSPRNEKLFF. DNA for the CDR3: TGTGCCAGCAGCCCCCGGAATGAAAAACTGTTTTTT.

CDR3 residues: CASRPGGWHTDTQYF. CDR3 coding DNA: TGTGCCAGCAGACCCGGGGGGTGGCACACAGATACGCAGTATTTT. The chain carries TRBV5-5 and TRBJ2-3; 7 bases align to TRBD2. Trimming took 5 bases from V and 2 from J; bases not matched to a gene: 8. The CDR3 sequence is 15 residues long. CDR1 and CDR2 (germline): SGHKS, YYEKEE (reference sequence).

The chain combines TRBV6-2 or TRBV6-3 with TRBJ2-7; TRBD2 might be the D (7 bases). This CDR3 is built from 14 residues. Germline values: CDR1 MNHEY, CDR2 SVGEGT. V was shortened by 4 bases and J by 2 bases, with 12 bases between the two germline ends. The CDR3 nucleotides are TGTGCCAGCAGTTCCCGGGGGGCTCCCTACGAGCAGTACGTC. Translated, it gives CASSSRGAPYEQYV.

The chain carries TRBV9 and TRBJ1-2, with D tentatively TRBD1 (6 bases). V was cut by 6 bases and J by 7 bases, with 22 bases left in between. Germline V gene sequence: CDR1 SGDLS, CDR2 YYNGEE. This CDR3 has 15 residues. CDR3 DNA: TGTGCCAGCACACCCGGTAGGACAGTGAACGCTGGCTACACCTTC. Encoded protein: CASTPGRTVNAGYTF.

The CDR3 protein is CASSERGTGGYNEKLFF. Written as DNA, the CDR3 is TGCGCCAGCAGTGAGAGGGGGACAGGGGGCTACAATGAAAAACTGTTTTTT. The chain employs TRBV10-2 and TRBJ1-4, with 12 bases that match TRBD1. Germline V gene data show CDR1 as WSHSY and CDR2 as SAAADI. This CDR3 contains 17 residues. Losses at the gene ends were 2 bases for V and 5 bases for J; bases not matched to a gene: 6.

J is TRBJ1-1 and V is TRBV7-2, with 7 bases that match TRBD1. V gave up 0 bases and J gave up 1 base; unmatched junction bases: 2. CDR3 length: 15 amino acids. CDR1 is SGHTA and CDR2 is FQGNSA in the germline V gene. As DNA, the CDR3 is TGTGCCAGCAGCTTAGCAAAGGGGGCGAACACTGAAGCTTTCTTT. Translation: CASSLAKGANTEAFF.

CDR3 bases: TGTGCCAGCAGTTACTTGGCGGGTACCACCTCCCAAGAGACCCAGTACTTC. It is translated as CASSYLAGTTSQETQYF. The chain recombines TRBV6-2 or TRBV6-3 with TRBJ2-5; D possibly corresponds to TRBD2 (5 bases). The germline V gene has CDR1 MNHEY and CDR2 SVGEGT. Trimming removed 1 base from V and 1 base from J, with 16 bases in between. The CDR3 sequence is 17 residues long.